This paragraph reports one T cell receptor beta chain. The sample comes from a study of blood T cell repertoires in COVID-19. Study-level background: The study drew acute and convalescent COVID-19 samples from the United States, Italy and Spain. In each case, the material was cDNA or gDNA derived from T cells, B-cell-depleted T cells, or PBMCs.

CDR3 length equals 14 residues. V lost 6 bases, J lost 2 bases, and 3 bases stayed unmatched. The germline V gene has CDR1 SNHLY and CDR2 FYNNEI. Original processing notes: Nucleated cell number was recorded as an estimate derived from reference gene primer amplification. Libraries were prepared by immunoSEQ multiplex PCR; TCRdb keeps only in-frame clonotypes and omits some of them. V and J calls and clone size are those listed in that table; D and trimming were worked out from the DNA. Of about 100,000 clones in the sample, 60% to 85% were seen once. V usage is TRBV2 and J usage is TRBJ1-2; 10 bases align to TRBD1. Sequenced sample: peripheral blood. The TCR originated in a woman aged 40 to 50 with acute or convalescent COVID-19. This CDR3 is CASRDRGGNYGYTF. The CDR3 coding sequence is TGTGCCAGCAGGGACAGGGGGGGGAACTATGGCTACACCTTC.